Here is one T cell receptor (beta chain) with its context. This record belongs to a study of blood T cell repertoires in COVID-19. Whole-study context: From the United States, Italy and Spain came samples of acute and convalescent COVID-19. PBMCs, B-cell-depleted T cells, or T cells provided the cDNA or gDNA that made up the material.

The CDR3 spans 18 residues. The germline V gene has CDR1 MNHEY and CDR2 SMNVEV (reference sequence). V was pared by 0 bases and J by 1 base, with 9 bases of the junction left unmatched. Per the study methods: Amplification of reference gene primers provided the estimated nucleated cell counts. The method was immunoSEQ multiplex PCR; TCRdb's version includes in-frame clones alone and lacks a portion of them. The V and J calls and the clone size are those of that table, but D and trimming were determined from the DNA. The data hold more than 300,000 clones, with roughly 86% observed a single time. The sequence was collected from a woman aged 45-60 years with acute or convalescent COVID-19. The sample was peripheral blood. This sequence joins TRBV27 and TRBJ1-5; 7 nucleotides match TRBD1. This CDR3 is CASSLSLGDSRSNQPQHF. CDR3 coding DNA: TGTGCCAGCAGTTTATCACTTGGGGACAGTCGGAGCAATCAGCCCCAGCATTTT.